Below, one TCR beta chain is given with its context. Its antigen remains unknown. The libraries of TRB cDNA were constructed through 5' RACE using UMI labels. Each CDR3 protein gets one entry in TCRdb, which reprocessed the 5' RACE reads and gives no DNA. This sample's table has 43,000 or so distinct CDR3 sequences. The germline V gene has CDR1 DFQATT and CDR2 SNEGSKA (reference sequence). The CDR3 consists of 16 residues. These data belong to a study of CXCR3-negative and CXCR3-positive naive CD8 T cells. Across the whole study: The TRB read total, about 130 million, broke down to about 1.5 +/- 0.3 million reads per library.

Study-wide points: CXCR3-positive naive cells carried more hydrophobic TRB CDR3s than CXCR3-negative ones. Memory cells diverged, while naive CXCR3-positive and CXCR3-negative cells had similar TRBV-TRBJ usage.

The TCR comes from a human donor in good health. Some clones in this sample may be carry-over from other donors' samples. The chain recombines TRBV20-1 with TRBJ2-5; the TCRdb call, TRBD1, lacks DNA for checking. Sequenced: naive CXCR3- CD8+ T cells from blood. This sample's subset: CD45RO-CCR7+CD27+CD95- naive CD8+ T cells lacking CXCR3 (TNR3-). This chain's CDR3 is CSARDRRGIPQETQYF.